The 13 T cell receptor beta chains listed next were all sequenced from one sample in a study of cytomegalovirus exposure and HLA in healthy donors. 60 Vbeta and 13 Jbeta primers were used in PCR. TCRdb keeps only in-frame clones here, not all; method: immunoSEQ multiplex PCR. The sample is made up of under 95,000 clones, and the top ten hold 3.5% to 4% of it. Sequencing was carried out using PBMCs. The source of these receptors is a man younger than 35 in good health and CMV-seropositive.

The V and J genes are TRBV7-9 and TRBJ1-2; 10 bases line up with TRBD1. CDR3 size: 17 residues. The ends lost 1 base at V and 8 bases at J; junction bases unmatched: 13. Germline CDR1 reads SEHNR; CDR2 reads FQNEAQ (reference sequence). The DNA for the CDR3 is TGTGCCAGCAGCTTAGGACAGGGGGCGACCTGGATTGGAGGCTACACCTTC. This gives the protein CASSLGQGATWIGGYTF.

The chain recombines TRBV5-4 with TRBJ1-2, with 8 bases lining up with TRBD1. Germline lookup yields CDR1 SGHNT and CDR2 YYREEE (reference sequence). CDR3 length: 13 amino acids. With V trimmed by 4 bases and J by 6 bases, 5 bases remained unmatched. The chain's CDR3 is CASSMTGAHGYTF. DNA for the CDR3: TGTGCCAGCAGCATGACAGGGGCCCATGGCTACACCTTC.

The rearrangement joins TRBV7-2 to TRBJ2-7, with 9 bases lining up with TRBD1. Germline-derived CDR1 and CDR2 are SGHTA and FQGNSA. This CDR3 comprises 13 residues. V lost 4 bases to trimming and J lost 6 bases; unmatched junction nucleotides: 4. The CDR3, as DNA: TGTGCCAGCAGCTCAGACAGGGGGAGCGAGCAGTACTTC. It is translated as CASSSDRGSEQYF.

The rearrangement uses TRBV27 and TRBJ1-1; 9 nucleotides match TRBD1. The V segment lost 5 bases and the J segment 1 base; nucleotides outside the gene matches: 8. The CDR3 spans 16 residues. Germline V gives CDR1 MNHEY, CDR2 SMNVEV (reference sequence). The CDR3 DNA follows: TGTGCCAGCAGTATCCGACAGGGGGGGACGAACACTGAAGCTTTCTTT. Its protein is CASSIRQGGTNTEAFF.

The chain has TRBV28 and TRBJ2-3; 10 nucleotides match TRBD2. V lost 3 bases to trimming and J lost 4 bases; unmatched junction nucleotides: 7. The V gene's germline CDR1 is MDHEN and CDR2 SYDVKM. This CDR3 has 16 amino acids. The CDR3 here is CASSFQSGGASDTQYF. As DNA, the CDR3 is TGTGCCAGCAGTTTTCAAAGCGGGGGGGCCTCAGATACGCAGTATTTT.

This sequence joins TRBV15 and TRBJ2-5; 8 bases match TRBD2. The CDR3 spans 15 residues. V dropped 2 bases and J dropped 2; count of bases not matched to a gene: 4. Germline V gene data show CDR1 as LNHNV and CDR2 as YYDKDF (reference sequence). As DNA, the CDR3 is TGTGCCACCAGCAGATATAGCGGGGTTCAAGAGACCCAGTACTTC. Residues: CATSRYSGVQETQYF. The full variable domain, rest sourced from reference TRBV15 and TRBJ2-5, is DAMVIQNPRYQVTQFGKPVTLSCSQTLNHNVMYWYQQKSSQAPKLLFHYYDKDFNNEADTPDNFQSRRPNTSFCFLDIRSPGLGDTAMYLCATSRYSGVQETQYFGPGTRLLVL.

This chain joins TRBV2 and TRBJ2-2, with TRBD2 matching over 10 bases. The ends lost 6 bases at V and 6 bases at J; junction bases unmatched: 10. Germline-derived CDR1 and CDR2 are SNHLY and FYNNEI. The CDR3 runs to 16 residues. CDR3 nucleotides: TGTGCCAGCAGGGGACTAGCGATGAGTGTAGCCGGGGAGCTGTTTTTT. Encoded protein: CASRGLAMSVAGELFF.

The genes are TRBV11-3 and TRBJ2-7, with a tentative D call TRBD1 (6 bases). Germline V CDR1 and CDR2: SGHNT, YENEEA. The CDR3 runs to 14 residues. V was trimmed by 3 bases and J by 3 bases, leaving 12 bases between them. The CDR3 region has the DNA TGTGCCAGCAGCTTCAGGGGACACCTCTACGAGCAGTACTTC. Encoded protein: CASSFRGHLYEQYF.

The gene calls are TRBV19 and TRBJ2-7, with 8 bases aligning to TRBD2. The germline V gene has CDR1 LNHDA and CDR2 SQIVND (reference sequence). Unmatched junction bases numbered 10, after V lost 6 bases and J lost 6 bases. This CDR3 is 14 amino acids long. Written as DNA, the CDR3 is TGTGCCAGTAGAGAAGTAGCGGGGAAATCCGAGCAGTACTTC. This encodes CASREVAGKSEQYF.

This chain links TRBV29-1 with TRBJ2-5; D might be TRBD2 (7 bases). V dropped 5 bases and J dropped 4 bases, with 17 bases sitting between them. CDR1 and CDR2 from the germline V gene are SQVTM and ANQGSEA. The length of the CDR3 is 14 residues. The DNA of the CDR3 is TGCAGCGTTCAAAAGGGGGGCGGGGGAGAGACCCAGTACTTC. Translation: CSVQKGGGGETQYF.

The genes are TRBV29-1 and TRBJ1-1, with 7 bases matching TRBD1. This CDR3 comprises 14 residues. Germline V lookup: CDR1 SQVTM, CDR2 ANQGSEA. The trim removed 6 bases at V and 4 bases at J, leaving 11 bases unmatched. The CDR3 loop reads CSVASQGGVTEAFF. The CDR3 DNA is TGCAGCGTGGCCTCACAAGGGGGCGTCACTGAAGCTTTCTTT. The whole variable domain, remainder taken from reference TRBV29-1 and TRBJ1-1, is SAVISQKPSRDICQRGTSLTIQCQVDSQVTMMFWYRQQPGQSLTLIATANQGSEATYESGFVIDKFPISRPNLTFSTLTVSNMSPEDSSIYLCSVASQGGVTEAFFGQGTRLTVV.

The rearrangement links TRBV6-5 to TRBJ1-5; unclear D gene. Trimming stripped 5 bases from V and 7 bases from J, with 12 bases between. This CDR3 is 13 amino acids long. CDR1 MNHEY and CDR2 SVGAGI come from the germline V gene. The CDR3 nucleotides are TGTGCCAGCAGTACAATTCTAGGACAGCCCCAGCATTTT. It yields the protein CASSTILGQPQHF.

This chain links TRBV19 with TRBJ1-5; 7 nucleotides agree with TRBD1. The CDR3 covers 13 residues. Germline V lookup: CDR1 LNHDA, CDR2 SQIVND (reference sequence). With 6 bases clipped from V and 5 bases from J, the junction kept 4 bases outside the gene matches. The CDR3 region has the DNA TGTGCCAGTAGAAGGGGGCTGGATCAGCCCCAGCATTTT. Protein sequence: CASRRGLDQPQHF.